This T cell receptor (beta chain) is from a study of T cells in Graves' hyperthyroidism and ophthalmopathy. The source material, RNA transcripts, was used to amplify TCR beta CDR3 regions. When the TCR CDR3 underwent first-round RT-PCR, the HTBI primer set was used. TCRdb reanalysed the multiplex PCR reads using MiXCR and keeps one entry per CDR3 protein. Of about 270,000 distinct CDR3 sequences in the sample, approximately 23% were seen once. This TCR was recovered from a man younger than 40 with Graves' ophthalmopathy. The sequenced sample was blood.

Here the CDR3 DNA reads TGTGCCATCAGTGAGAACACTGAAGCTTTCTTT. It encodes CAISENTEAFF. The chain combines TRBV10-3 with TRBJ1-1; D remains unclear. The V end was cut by 2 bases, the J end by 2 bases, with 0 bases between. The V gene's germline CDR1 is ENHRY and CDR2 SYGVKD. This CDR3 is 11 amino acids long.